This entry concerns a single TCR beta chain. Its antigen is currently unknown. The data originate from a study of monozygotic twins with inflammatory bowel disease. Study-level findings and limits: For IBD patients, clonotypes shared with others were fewer than for healthy twins, especially with disease activity. Treatment differences in immunosuppression may have added variability to the repertoires of patients.

The authors isolated total RNA from whole blood without sorting T cells. Eight distinct reactions (per sample) were used to make the cDNA. One entry per CDR3 protein, without DNA, is what TCRdb gives after re-calling the 5' RACE reads. In total, the table holds 400,000 to 500,000 distinct CDR3 sequences. The CDR3 is made up of 18 amino acids. CDR1 and CDR2 from the germline V gene are MNHEY and SVGAGI. This receptor was identified in a human donor with ulcerative colitis or Crohn's disease, or a healthy co-twin of an affected twin (not recorded which). The sample comprised blood. The V call is TRBV6-5, the J call TRBJ1-6. CDR3 protein: CASSYSKAGSSYNSPLHF.